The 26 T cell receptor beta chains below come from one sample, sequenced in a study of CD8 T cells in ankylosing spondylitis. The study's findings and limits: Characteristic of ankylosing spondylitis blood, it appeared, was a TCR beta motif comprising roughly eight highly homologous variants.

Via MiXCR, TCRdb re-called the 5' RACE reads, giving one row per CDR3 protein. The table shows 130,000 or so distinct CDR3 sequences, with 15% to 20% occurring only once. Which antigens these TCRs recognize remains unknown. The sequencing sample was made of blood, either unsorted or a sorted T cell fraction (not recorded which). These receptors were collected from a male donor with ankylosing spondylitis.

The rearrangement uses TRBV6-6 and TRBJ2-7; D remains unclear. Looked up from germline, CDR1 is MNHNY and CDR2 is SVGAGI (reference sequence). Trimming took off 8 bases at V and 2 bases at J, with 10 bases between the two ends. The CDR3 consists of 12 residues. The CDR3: CASSWRTYEQYF. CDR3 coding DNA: TGTGCCAGCTCCTGGCGGACCTACGAGCAGTACTTC.

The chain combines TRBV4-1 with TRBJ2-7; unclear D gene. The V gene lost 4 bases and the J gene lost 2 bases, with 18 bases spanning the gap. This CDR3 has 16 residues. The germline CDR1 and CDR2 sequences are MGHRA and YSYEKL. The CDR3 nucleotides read TGCGCCAGCAGCCGGGTTTACGAGGTCACCGCCTACGAGCAGTACTTC. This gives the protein CASSRVYEVTAYEQYF.

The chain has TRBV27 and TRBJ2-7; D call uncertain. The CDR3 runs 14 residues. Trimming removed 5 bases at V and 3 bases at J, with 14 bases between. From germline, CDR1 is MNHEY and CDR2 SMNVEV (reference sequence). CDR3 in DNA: TGTGCCAGCAGTCCCCGTGGCGCAAGCTACGAGCAGTACTTC. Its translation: CASSPRGASYEQYF.

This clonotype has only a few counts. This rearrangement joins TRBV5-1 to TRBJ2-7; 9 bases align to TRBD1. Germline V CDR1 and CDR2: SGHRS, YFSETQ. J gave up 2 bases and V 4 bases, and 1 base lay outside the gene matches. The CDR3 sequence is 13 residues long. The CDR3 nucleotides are TGCGCCAGCAGCGACAGGGGGGCCTACGAGCAGTACTTC. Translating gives CASSDRGAYEQYF. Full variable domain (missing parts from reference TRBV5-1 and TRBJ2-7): KAGVTQTPRYLIKTRGQQVTLSCSPISGHRSVSWYQQTPGQGLQFLFEYFSETQRNKGNFPGRFSGRQFSNSRSEMNVSTLELGDSALYLCASSDRGAYEQYFGPGTRLTVT.

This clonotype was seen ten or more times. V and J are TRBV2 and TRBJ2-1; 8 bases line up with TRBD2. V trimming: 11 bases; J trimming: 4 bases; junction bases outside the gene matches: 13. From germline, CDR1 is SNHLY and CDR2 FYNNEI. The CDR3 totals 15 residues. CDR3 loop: CAVTRWREDYNEQFF. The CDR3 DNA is TGTGCCGTTACACGATGGCGGGAGGATTACAATGAGCAGTTCTTC.

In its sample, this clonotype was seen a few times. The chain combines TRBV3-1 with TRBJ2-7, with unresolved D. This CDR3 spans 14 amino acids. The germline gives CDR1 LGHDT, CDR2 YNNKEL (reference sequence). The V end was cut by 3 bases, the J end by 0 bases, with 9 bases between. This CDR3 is CASSHRTNSYEQYF. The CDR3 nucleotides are TGTGCCAGCAGCCACCGGACCAACTCCTACGAGCAGTACTTC.

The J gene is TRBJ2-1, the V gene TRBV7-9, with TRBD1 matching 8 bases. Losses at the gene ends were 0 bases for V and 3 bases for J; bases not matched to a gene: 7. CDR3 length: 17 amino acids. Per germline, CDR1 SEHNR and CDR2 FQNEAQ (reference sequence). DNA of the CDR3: TGTGCCAGCAGCTTAGCCCAGGGGGCGGGGTACTACAATGAGCAGTTCTTC. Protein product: CASSLAQGAGYYNEQFF.

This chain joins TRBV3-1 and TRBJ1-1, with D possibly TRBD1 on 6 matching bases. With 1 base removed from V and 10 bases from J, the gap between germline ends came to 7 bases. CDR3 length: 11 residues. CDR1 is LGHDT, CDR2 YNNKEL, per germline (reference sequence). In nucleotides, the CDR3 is TGTGCCAGCAGCCAAGGGACAGCAGCTTTCTTT. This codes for CASSQGTAAFF. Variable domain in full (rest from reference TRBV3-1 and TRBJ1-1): DTAVSQTPKYLVTQMGNDKSIKCEQNLGHDTMYWYKQDSKKFLKIMFSYNNKELIINETVPNRFSPKSPDKAHLNLHINSLELGDSAVYFCASSQGTAAFFGQGTRLTVV.

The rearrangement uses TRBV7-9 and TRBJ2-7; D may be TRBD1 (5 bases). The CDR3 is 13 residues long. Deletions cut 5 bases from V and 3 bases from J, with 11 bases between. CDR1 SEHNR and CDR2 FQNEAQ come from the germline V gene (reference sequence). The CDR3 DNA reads TGTGCCAGCAGCCCCCCAAGGGGCTACGAGCAGTACTTC. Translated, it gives CASSPPRGYEQYF.

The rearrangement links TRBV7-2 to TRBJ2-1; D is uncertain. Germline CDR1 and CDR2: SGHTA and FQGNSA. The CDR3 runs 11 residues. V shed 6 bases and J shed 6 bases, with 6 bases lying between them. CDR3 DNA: TGTGCCAGCAGGATACGCAATGAGCAGTTCTTC. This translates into CASRIRNEQFF. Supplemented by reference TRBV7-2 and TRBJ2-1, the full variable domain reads GAGVSQSPSNKVTEKGKDVELRCDPISGHTALYWYRQSLGQGLEFLIYFQGNSAPDKSGLPSDRFSAERTGGSVSTLTIQRTQQEDSAVYLCASRIRNEQFFGPGTRLTVL.

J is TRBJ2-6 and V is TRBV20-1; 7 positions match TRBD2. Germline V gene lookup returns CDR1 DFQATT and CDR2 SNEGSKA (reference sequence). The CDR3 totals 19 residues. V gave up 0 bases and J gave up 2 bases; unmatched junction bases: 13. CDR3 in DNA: TGCAGTGCTAGAGAGGGGGGGATCCGGAGGTCTACTGGGGCCAACGTCCTGACTTTC. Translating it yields CSAREGGIRRSTGANVLTF.

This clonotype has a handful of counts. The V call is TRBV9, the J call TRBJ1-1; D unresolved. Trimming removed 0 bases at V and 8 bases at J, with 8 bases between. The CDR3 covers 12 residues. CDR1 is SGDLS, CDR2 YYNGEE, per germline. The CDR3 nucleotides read TGTGCCAGCAGCGTAGATGACGGCGAAGCTTTCTTT. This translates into CASSVDDGEAFF.

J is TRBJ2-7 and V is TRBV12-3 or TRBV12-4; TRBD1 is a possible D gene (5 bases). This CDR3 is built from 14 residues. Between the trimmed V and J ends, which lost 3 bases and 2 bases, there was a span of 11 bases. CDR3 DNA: TGTGCCAGCAGTTTGGGGCAGACCACCTACGAGCAGTACTTC. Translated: CASSLGQTTYEQYF.

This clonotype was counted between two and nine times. The DNA for the CDR3 is TGTGCCATCAGTGAGGAGGGACTTGAGGAGACCCAGTACTTC. It translates to CAISEEGLEETQYF. V gene TRBV10-3 combines with J gene TRBJ2-5; D perhaps matches TRBD2 (6 bases). Germline CDR1 reads ENHRY; CDR2 reads SYGVKD. The V and J ends lost 2 bases and 5 bases respectively, with 12 bases between them. This CDR3 has 14 residues.

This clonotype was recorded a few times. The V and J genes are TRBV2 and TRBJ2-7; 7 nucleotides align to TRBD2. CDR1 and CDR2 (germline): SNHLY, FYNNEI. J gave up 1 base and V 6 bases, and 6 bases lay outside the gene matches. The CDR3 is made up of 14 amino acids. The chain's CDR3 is CASRSASGSYEQYF. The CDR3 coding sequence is TGTGCCAGCAGATCCGCTAGCGGATCCTACGAGCAGTACTTC.

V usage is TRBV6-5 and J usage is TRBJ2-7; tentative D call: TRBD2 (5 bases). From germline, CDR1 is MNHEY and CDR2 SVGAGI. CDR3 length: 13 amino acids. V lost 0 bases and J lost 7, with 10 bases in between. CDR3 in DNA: TGTGCCAGCAGTTACTCGAATGGCGGGGAGCAGTACTTC. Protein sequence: CASSYSNGGEQYF.

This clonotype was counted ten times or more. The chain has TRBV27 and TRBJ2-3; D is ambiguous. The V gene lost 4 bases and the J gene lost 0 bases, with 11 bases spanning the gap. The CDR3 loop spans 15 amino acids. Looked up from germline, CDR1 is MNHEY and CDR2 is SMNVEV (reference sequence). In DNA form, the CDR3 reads TGTGCCAGCAGTTACTTTAGCTCCAGCACAGATACGCAGTATTTT. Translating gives CASSYFSSSTDTQYF.

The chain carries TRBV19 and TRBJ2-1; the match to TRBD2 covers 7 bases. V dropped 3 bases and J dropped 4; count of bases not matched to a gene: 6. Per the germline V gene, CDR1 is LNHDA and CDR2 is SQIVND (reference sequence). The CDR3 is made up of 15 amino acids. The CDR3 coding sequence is TGTGCCAGTAGTATGGTTAGCGGGCCATACAATGAGCAGTTCTTC. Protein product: CASSMVSGPYNEQFF.

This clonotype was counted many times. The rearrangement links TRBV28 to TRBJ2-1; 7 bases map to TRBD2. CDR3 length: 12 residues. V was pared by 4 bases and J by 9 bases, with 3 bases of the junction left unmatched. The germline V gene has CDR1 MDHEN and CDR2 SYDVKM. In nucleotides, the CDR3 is TGTGCCAGCAGTTCATCTAGCGGTGAGCAGTTCTTC. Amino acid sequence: CASSSSSGEQFF.

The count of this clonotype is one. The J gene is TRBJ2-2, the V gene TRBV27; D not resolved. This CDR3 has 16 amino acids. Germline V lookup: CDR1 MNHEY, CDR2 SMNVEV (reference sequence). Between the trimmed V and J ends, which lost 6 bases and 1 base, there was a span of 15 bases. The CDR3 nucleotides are TGTGCCAGCAGGGATGACCATAAAGGGAACACCGGGGAGCTGTTTTTT. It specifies CASRDDHKGNTGELFF.

This CDR3 is CASRKSSYNEQFF. The CDR3 DNA follows: TGTGCCAGCAGGAAGAGCTCCTACAATGAGCAGTTCTTC. The genes are TRBV27 and TRBJ2-1, with D hard to call. V lost 6 bases to trimming and J lost 0 bases, with 6 bases between them. CDR1 is MNHEY and CDR2 is SMNVEV in the germline V gene (reference sequence). This CDR3 has 13 residues.

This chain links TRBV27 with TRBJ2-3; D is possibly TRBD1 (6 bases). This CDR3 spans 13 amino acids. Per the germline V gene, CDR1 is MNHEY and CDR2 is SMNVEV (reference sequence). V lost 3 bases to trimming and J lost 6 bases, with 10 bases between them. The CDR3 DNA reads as TGTGCCAGCAGTTTCCCAGGGGCGGATACGCAGTATTTT. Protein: CASSFPGADTQYF.

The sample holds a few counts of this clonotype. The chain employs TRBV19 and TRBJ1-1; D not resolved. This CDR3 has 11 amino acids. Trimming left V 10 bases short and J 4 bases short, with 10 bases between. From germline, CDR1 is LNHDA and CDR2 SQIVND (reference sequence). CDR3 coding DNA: TGTGCCACGAAGGTGGGCACTGAAGCTTTCTTT. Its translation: CATKVGTEAFF.

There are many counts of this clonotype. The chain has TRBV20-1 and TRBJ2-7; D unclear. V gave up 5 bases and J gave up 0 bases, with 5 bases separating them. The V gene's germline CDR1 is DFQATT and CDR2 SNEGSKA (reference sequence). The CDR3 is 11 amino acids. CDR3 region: CSASDSYEQYF. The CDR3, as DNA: TGCAGTGCTTCGGACTCCTACGAGCAGTACTTC.

The CDR3 reads CASSPAGGIDEQYF. CDR3 in DNA: TGTGCCAGCTCACCAGCGGGGGGTATAGACGAGCAGTACTTC. The V gene is TRBV18, the J gene TRBJ2-7; 8 bases line up with TRBD2. CDR3 length: 14 residues. V lost 2 bases, J lost 5 bases, and 5 bases stayed unmatched. In germline, CDR1 is KGHSH, CDR2 LQKENI.

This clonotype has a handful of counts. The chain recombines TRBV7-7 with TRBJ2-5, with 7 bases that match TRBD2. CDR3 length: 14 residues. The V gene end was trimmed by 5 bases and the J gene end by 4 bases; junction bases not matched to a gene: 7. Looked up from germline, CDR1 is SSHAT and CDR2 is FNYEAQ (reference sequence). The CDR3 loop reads CASSPWGGRETQYF. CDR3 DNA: TGTGCCAGCAGCCCTTGGGGGGGTCGAGAGACCCAGTACTTC. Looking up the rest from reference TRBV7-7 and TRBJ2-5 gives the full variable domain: GAGVSQSPRYKVTKRGQDVTLRCDPISSHATLYWYQQALGQGPEFLTYFNYEAQPDKSGLPSDRFSAERPEGSISTLTIQRTEQRDSAMYRCASSPWGGRETQYFGPGTRLLVL.